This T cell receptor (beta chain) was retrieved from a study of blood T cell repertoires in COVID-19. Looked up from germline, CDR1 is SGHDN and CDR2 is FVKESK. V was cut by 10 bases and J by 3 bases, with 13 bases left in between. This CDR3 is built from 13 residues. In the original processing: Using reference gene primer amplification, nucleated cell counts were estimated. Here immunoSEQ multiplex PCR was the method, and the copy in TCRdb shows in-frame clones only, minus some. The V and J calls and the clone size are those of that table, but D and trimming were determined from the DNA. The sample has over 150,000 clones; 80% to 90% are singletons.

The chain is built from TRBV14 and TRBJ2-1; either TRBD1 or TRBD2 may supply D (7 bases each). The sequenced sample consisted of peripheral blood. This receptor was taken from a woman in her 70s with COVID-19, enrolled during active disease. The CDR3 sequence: CATRGGLYNEQFF. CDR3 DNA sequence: TGTGCCACCAGGGGGGGGCTCTACAATGAGCAGTTCTTC.